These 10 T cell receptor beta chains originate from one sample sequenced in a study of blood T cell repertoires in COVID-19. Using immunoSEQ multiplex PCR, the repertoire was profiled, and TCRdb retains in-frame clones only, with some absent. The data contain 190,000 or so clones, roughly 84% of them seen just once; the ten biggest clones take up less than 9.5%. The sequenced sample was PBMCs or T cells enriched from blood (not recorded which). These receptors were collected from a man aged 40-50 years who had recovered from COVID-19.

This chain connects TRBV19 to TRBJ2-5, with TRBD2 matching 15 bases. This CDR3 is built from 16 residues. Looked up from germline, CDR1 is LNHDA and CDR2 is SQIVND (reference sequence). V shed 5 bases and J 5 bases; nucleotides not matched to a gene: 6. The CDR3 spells CASSEGLAGGPETQYF. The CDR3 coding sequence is TGTGCCAGTAGTGAAGGACTAGCGGGGGGGCCGGAGACCCAGTACTTC.

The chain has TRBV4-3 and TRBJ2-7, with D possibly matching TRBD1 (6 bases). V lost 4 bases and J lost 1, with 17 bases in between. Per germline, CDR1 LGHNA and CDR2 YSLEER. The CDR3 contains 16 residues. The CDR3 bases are TGCGCCAGCAGCCCCCACCCGGGCAGGGGTTCCTACGAGCAGTACTTC. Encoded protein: CASSPHPGRGSYEQYF.

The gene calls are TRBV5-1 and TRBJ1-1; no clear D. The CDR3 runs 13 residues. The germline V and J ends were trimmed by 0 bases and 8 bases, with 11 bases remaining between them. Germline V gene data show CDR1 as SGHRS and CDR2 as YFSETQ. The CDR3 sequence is CASSLAGTLEAFF. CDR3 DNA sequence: TGCGCCAGCAGCTTGGCTGGCACGTTAGAAGCTTTCTTT.

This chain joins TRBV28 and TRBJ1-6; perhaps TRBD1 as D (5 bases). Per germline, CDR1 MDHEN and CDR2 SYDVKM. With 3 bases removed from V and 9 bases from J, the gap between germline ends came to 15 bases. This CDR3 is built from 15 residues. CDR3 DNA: TGTGCCAGCAGTTTGAAGGGGCGTTCCCCTTCACCCCTCCACTTT. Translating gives CASSLKGRSPSPLHF.

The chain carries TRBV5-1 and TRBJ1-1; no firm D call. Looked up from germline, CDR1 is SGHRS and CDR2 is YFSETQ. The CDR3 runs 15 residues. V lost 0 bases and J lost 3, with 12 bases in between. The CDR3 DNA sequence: TGCGCCAGCAGCTTGGAGCCGGGTGCGGACACTGAAGCTTTCTTT. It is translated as CASSLEPGADTEAFF.

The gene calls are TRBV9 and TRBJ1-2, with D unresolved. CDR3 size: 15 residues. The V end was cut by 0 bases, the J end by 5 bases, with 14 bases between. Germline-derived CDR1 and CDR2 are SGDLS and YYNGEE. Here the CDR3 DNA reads TGTGCCAGCAGCGTAGAACCGGGTAGTACATATGGCTACACCTTC. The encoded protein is CASSVEPGSTYGYTF.

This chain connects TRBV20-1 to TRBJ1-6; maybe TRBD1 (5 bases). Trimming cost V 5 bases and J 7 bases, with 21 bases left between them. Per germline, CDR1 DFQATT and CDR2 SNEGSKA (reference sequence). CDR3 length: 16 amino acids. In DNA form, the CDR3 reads TGCAGTGCTCGTGGGTGGCAAAGTGGGGCAAATTCACCCCTCCACTTT. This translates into CSARGWQSGANSPLHF.

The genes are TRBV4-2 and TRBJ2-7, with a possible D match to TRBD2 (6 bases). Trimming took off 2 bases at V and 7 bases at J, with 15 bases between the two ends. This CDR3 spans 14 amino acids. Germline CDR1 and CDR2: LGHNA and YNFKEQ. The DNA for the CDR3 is TGTGCCAGCAGCCAATGGGGGGTCCGGGGAGAGCAGTACTTC. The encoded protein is CASSQWGVRGEQYF.

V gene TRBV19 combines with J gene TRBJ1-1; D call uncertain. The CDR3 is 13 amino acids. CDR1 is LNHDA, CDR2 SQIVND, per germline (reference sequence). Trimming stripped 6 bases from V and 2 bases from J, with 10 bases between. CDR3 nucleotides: TGTGCCAGTAGCCAGACATTAAACACTGAAGCTTTCTTT. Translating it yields CASSQTLNTEAFF.

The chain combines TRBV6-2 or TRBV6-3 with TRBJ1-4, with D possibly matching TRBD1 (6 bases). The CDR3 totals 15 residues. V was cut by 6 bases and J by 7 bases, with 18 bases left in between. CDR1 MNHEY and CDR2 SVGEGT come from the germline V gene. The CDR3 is CASSHPRGAVEKLFF. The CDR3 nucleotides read TGTGCCAGCAGCCACCCCCGGGGGGCAGTTGAAAAACTGTTTTTT.